A single T cell receptor beta chain is shown here with its context. This clone's antigen is unknown. Base qualities are not recorded, but no much larger clone differs from it by a single base. The intended sense of this specimen's time point label: before neoadjuvant nivolumab. None of the patients had received prior systemic or radiation treatment, and all were newly diagnosed with stage II-IVA oral cavity squamous cell carcinoma. The cohort was composed of patients with HPV-negative, locally advanced oral cavity squamous cell carcinoma. Peripheral blood mononuclear cells were analyzed directly, without maintenance or expansion in culture. The samples were obtained from a longitudinal correlative study of a single-arm phase II trial testing neoadjuvant nivolumab in oral cavity squamous cell carcinoma. Subject-matched pre- and post-treatment PBMCs and tumors from three responders and three non-responders were subjected to genomic DNA-based TCRbeta sequencing. Peripheral blood mononuclear cells were drawn once before nivolumab treatment and a second time after treatment, when surgery took place. The Maxwell RSC DNA from Cells kit was used to extract genomic DNA from PBMCs.

Taken from the germline V gene, the CDR1 and CDR2 loops are ENHRY and SYGVKD. From its cysteine to its phenylalanine, the CDR3 spans 13 amino acids. The entry retains the CDR3 DNA only, 39 bases that are in frame from base 1. V is trimmed back by 3 bases and J by 7 bases, and the junction contains 3 bases that no gene match accounts for. The sample belongs to a study of neoadjuvant anti-PD-1 for oral cavity cancer (dated by TCRdb to the early 2020s). With regard to the full study: Before undergoing curative-intent surgical resection, most patients got three to four biweekly nivolumab doses at 3 mg/kg. Patients who did not progress were given a fourth nivolumab dose at about day 43 and had definitive surgical resection on days 50-56. Patients with complete response, partial response or stable disease by RECIST 1.1 were defined as responders, whereas patients with progression were defined as non-responders. There were some 13 patients in the parent correlative cohort, and the response rate was less than 40%. Summary of the overall study and its limitations: The TCR analyses had only a few patients in each response group, and the authors called for validation in larger cohorts. After neoadjuvant nivolumab, T cell clonality (Gini index) in PBMCs was significantly higher in non-responders than in responders. A higher pretreatment blood Treg/Th17 ratio correlated with both higher pretreatment blood TCRbeta clonality and lower post-treatment tumor TCRbeta clonality.

For deep sequencing of PBMC libraries, mostly approximately 460 ng of input genomic DNA was used, and six replicates were run per sample. Following the manufacturer's instructions, the team built TCRbeta libraries using the immunoSEQ hsTCRbeta kit. The completed libraries were mixed into a single pool at 3 nM, then sequenced with an Illumina NovaSeq 6000 S4 flow cell. Under the source paper's analysis protocol: The immunoSEQ Analyzer handled quality control and preprocessing of the raw data. The analysis was limited to productive rearrangements, and each clonotype was defined by a unique CDR3 amino acid sequence. Using the R package tcR, the researchers computed the Gini-Simpson index as their estimate of repertoire clonality. Gini indices were compared with Student's t test, and associations with tumor size change were assessed by Pearson correlation. TCRdb mirrors the immuneACCESS table, restricted to in-frame sequences. Some clones are absent from its copies; in checked studies, under half trace to an unresolved V gene, and the reason for the others is unknown. V, J and clone size are taken as reported in that table, and D and trimming were inferred from the DNA itself. This sample gives roughly 15,000 clones in total; about 70% of them show up just once. Around 2.8% of the sample rests with the top ten.

The sequence was obtained from a person aged 35 to 85 with oral cavity squamous cell carcinoma. The material sequenced was PBMCs, taken before nivolumab (anti-PD-1) treatment. The V gene is TRBV10-3 and the J gene is TRBJ2-1, and TRBD2 matches 7 of the central bases. The sequenced DNA is TGTGCCATCAGTGAAGGGAGGGAGAATGAGCAGTTCTTC. Translated, this gives CAISEGRENEQFF.